The clone carrying this TCR beta chain was detected a few times. The sample is drawn from a study of shared clonotypes between healthy human individuals. Study-level information: Plates per donor: three CD4 naive, three CD4 memory, two CD8 naive, one CD8 memory.

The input for sorted-subset replicate PCRs was about 0.2 ug DNA, approximately 30,000 T cell genomes. TCRdb's copy holds only in-frame clones and misses some; the assay was immunoSEQ multiplex PCR. The repertoire holds more than 2,000,000 clones, with 85% to 95% as singletons. The CDR3 has 13 amino acids. The V gene's germline CDR1 is SQVTM and CDR2 ANQGSEA. Trimming left V 4 bases short and J 0 bases short, with 9 bases between. The rearrangement joins TRBV29-1 to TRBJ1-1; unclear D gene. The receptor was isolated from a man aged 18-30 years in good health. Some clones in this sample may be carry-over from other donors' samples. Sequencing was done on a sample of naive CD4+ T cells from PBMCs. The subset: CD45RA+ positively selected. Here the CDR3 reads CSVGKDLNTEAFF. The CDR3 DNA reads TGCAGCGTTGGAAAGGACCTGAACACTGAAGCTTTCTTT.